The next 15 T cell receptor beta chains were all read from a single sample in a study of cytomegalovirus exposure and HLA in healthy donors (dated by TCRdb to between 2016 and 2019). Libraries came from the immunoSEQ multiplex PCR assay. For the multiplex PCR, a mixture combining 60 forward primers for TCR Vbeta segments and 13 reverse primers for TCR Jbeta segments was used. TCRdb took over this immuneACCESS table, retaining in-frame rearrangements with V and J assigned. Such tables are incomplete; in checked studies, under half of the missing clones stem from an unresolved V gene, and the remainder is unexplained. Here the sample has about 140,000 clones; approximately 70% occur a single time. In total, the top ten clones hold around an eighth of the sample. The material sequenced was PBMCs. The receptors derive from a human donor in good health.

The V call is TRBV7-8, the J call TRBJ1-2; no firm D call. There are 12 residues in the CDR3. V gave up 4 bases and J gave up 8 bases, with 11 bases separating them. Germline-derived CDR1 and CDR2 are SGHVS and FQNEAQ. CDR3 region: CASSSILGGYTF. In nucleotides, the CDR3 is TGTGCCAGCAGCTCCATTTTGGGCGGCTACACCTTC.

The sample holds a few counts of this clone. The rearrangement joins TRBV29-1 to TRBJ2-5, with unresolved D. The germline gives CDR1 SQVTM, CDR2 ANQGSEA. The CDR3 loop spans 15 amino acids. Trimming took 1 base from V and 0 from J, leaving 12 bases between them. Here the CDR3 reads CSVEGWQTYQETQYF. The CDR3 DNA is TGCAGCGTTGAAGGGTGGCAGACTTACCAAGAGACCCAGTACTTC.

This chain links TRBV6-1 with TRBJ1-1, with D maybe TRBD1 (5 bases). Trimming cost V 7 bases and J 1 base, with 7 bases left between them. Germline V lookup: CDR1 MNHNS, CDR2 SASEGT. The CDR3 contains 12 residues. For the CDR3, the DNA is TGTGCCAGCAATACAGGGAACACTGAAGCTTTCTTT. Translated, it gives CASNTGNTEAFF.

The rearrangement links TRBV29-1 to TRBJ1-2; a possible D gene is TRBD1 (6 bases). V was trimmed by 3 bases and J by 5 bases, leaving 10 bases between them. This CDR3 is built from 12 residues. Germline V gene data show CDR1 as SQVTM and CDR2 as ANQGSEA. The DNA for the CDR3 is TGCAGCGTTGAGAGGACAGTTTATGGCTACACCTTC. As protein: CSVERTVYGYTF. Using reference TRBV29-1 and TRBJ1-2 for the parts outside the CDR3, the full variable domain is SAVISQKPSRDICQRGTSLTIQCQVDSQVTMMFWYRQQPGQSLTLIATANQGSEATYESGFVIDKFPISRPNLTFSTLTVSNMSPEDSSIYLCSVERTVYGYTFGSGTRLTVV.

V gene TRBV28 combines with J gene TRBJ1-5, with unresolved D. The length of the CDR3 is 12 residues. V shed 6 bases and J shed 5 bases, with 8 bases lying between them. Germline V gene lookup returns CDR1 MDHEN and CDR2 SYDVKM. The CDR3: CASSSAHQPQHF. The DNA for the CDR3 is TGTGCCAGCAGCAGTGCCCATCAGCCCCAGCATTTT. The full variable domain, completed using reference TRBV28 and TRBJ1-5, is DVKVTQSSRYLVKRTGEKVFLECVQDMDHENMFWYRQDPGLGLRLIYFSYDVKMKEKGDIPEGYSVSREKKERFSLILESASTNQTSMYLCASSSAHQPQHFGDGTRLSIL.

The chain employs TRBV19 and TRBJ2-7, with TRBD2 matching 8 bases. The J segment lost 4 bases and the V segment lost 6 bases, leaving 11 bases of the junction unmatched. Germline loops: CDR1 LNHDA, CDR2 SQIVND (reference sequence). The CDR3 consists of 15 residues. The CDR3: CASSPGGTSQYEQYF. The CDR3 coding sequence is TGTGCCAGTAGCCCGGGGGGGACTAGTCAGTACGAGCAGTACTTC.

This clone occurred once. The J gene is TRBJ1-1, the V gene TRBV27; no reliable D call. The CDR3 sequence is 13 residues long. V lost 4 bases to trimming and J lost 1 base, with 7 bases between them. Germline-derived CDR1 and CDR2 are MNHEY and SMNVEV (reference sequence). CDR3 DNA: TGTGCCAGCAGTTGGCGGCAGAACACTGAAGCTTTCTTT. Residues: CASSWRQNTEAFF.

This clone came up a few times. The chain has TRBV28 and TRBJ1-5; TRBD1 is a possible D gene (6 bases). CDR1 and CDR2 from the germline V gene are MDHEN and SYDVKM. Trimming left V 6 bases short and J 5 bases short, with 11 bases between. The CDR3 has 13 residues. This CDR3 reads CASRPGEYQPQHF. The DNA for the CDR3 is TGTGCCAGCAGACCAGGGGAATATCAGCCCCAGCATTTT.

The rearrangement joins TRBV7-2 to TRBJ1-2; 7 bases match TRBD1. CDR3 length equals 14 residues. Germline values: CDR1 SGHTA, CDR2 FQGNSA. J was trimmed by 8 bases and V by 5 bases; bases with no gene match: 11. The CDR3 is CASSPAGGSGGYTF. The CDR3 nucleotides read TGTGCCAGCAGCCCTGCAGGGGGTTCCGGAGGCTACACCTTC.

This chain uses TRBV10-3 with TRBJ2-7; D perhaps matches TRBD1 (6 bases). Trimming took 4 bases from V and 5 from J, leaving 15 bases between them. CDR3 size: 14 residues. CDR1 and CDR2 (germline): ENHRY, SYGVKD. CDR3 loop: CAISAGTLKDEQYF. CDR3 in DNA: TGTGCCATCAGTGCCGGGACACTCAAGGACGAGCAGTACTTC.

The V and J genes are TRBV5-1 and TRBJ1-3; D perhaps matches TRBD1 (6 bases). CDR3 length: 15 amino acids. Per the germline V gene, CDR1 is SGHRS and CDR2 is YFSETQ. V gave up 4 bases and J gave up 0 bases, with 11 bases separating them. CDR3 protein: CASSITTGSGNTIYF. The CDR3 nucleotides are TGCGCCAGCAGCATTACGACAGGCTCTGGAAACACCATATATTTT. The variable domain in full, completed from reference TRBV5-1 and TRBJ1-3, reads KAGVTQTPRYLIKTRGQQVTLSCSPISGHRSVSWYQQTPGQGLQFLFEYFSETQRNKGNFPGRFSGRQFSNSRSEMNVSTLELGDSALYLCASSITTGSGNTIYFGEGSWLTVV.

This chain connects TRBV5-6 to TRBJ1-4, with 10 positions matching TRBD1. The CDR3 runs to 15 residues. Germline lookup yields CDR1 SGHDT and CDR2 YYEEEE. The V gene end was trimmed by 4 bases and the J gene end by 7 bases; junction bases not matched to a gene: 7. The CDR3 DNA is TGTGCCAGCAGCCCAACGGGGGACAGGGGTGAAAAACTGTTTTTT. Translated: CASSPTGDRGEKLFF. Full variable domain (remainder filled in from reference TRBV5-6 and TRBJ1-4): DAGVTQSPTHLIKTRGQQVTLRCSPKSGHDTVSWYQQALGQGPQFIFQYYEEEERQRGNFPDRFSGHQFPNYSSELNVNALLLGDSALYLCASSPTGDRGEKLFFGSGTQLSVL.

The V call is TRBV6-1, the J call TRBJ2-5; a weak D match, TRBD2 (6 bases). The end of the DNA aligns better with TRBJ2-7, so the J call may be wrong. The CDR3 consists of 15 residues. The V gene's germline CDR1 is MNHNS and CDR2 SASEGT. CDR3 loop: CASSGGLQFVYEQYF. CDR3 nucleotide sequence: TGTGCCAGCAGTGGGGGACTCCAATTCGTCTACGAGCAGTACTTC.

The chain has TRBV28 and TRBJ2-7; 7 bases line up with TRBD2. The CDR3 runs to 13 residues. CDR1 is MDHEN and CDR2 is SYDVKM in the germline V gene. V shed 7 bases, J shed 6 bases, and the junction held 9 bases outside the gene matches. In nucleotides, the CDR3 is TGTGCCAGCACCAACTCGTGGGAGGGCGAGCAGTACTTC. Protein: CASTNSWEGEQYF.

This clone occurred a few times. This rearrangement joins TRBV25-1 to TRBJ1-1; D may be TRBD1 (5 bases). V gave up 6 bases and J gave up 1 base, with 15 bases separating them. The length of the CDR3 is 15 residues. Germline CDR1 reads MGHDK; CDR2 reads SYGVNS. CDR3 nucleotides: TGTGCCAGCAGAACCCAATCTAGGGGGAACACTGAAGCTTTCTTT. This codes for CASRTQSRGNTEAFF.